The entry that follows covers one T cell receptor beta chain sequence. This clonotype was seen repeatedly, ten times or more. The antigen it binds to is not known. The input lacks base qualities; no much larger clone sits a single base away. The data were taken from a study of T cell repertoires in cytomegalovirus infection (dated by TCRdb to between 2018 and 2021). Turning to the overall study: Because public TCR beta signatures pointed to carriage of CMV infection together with the matching HLA type, the HLA type of each donor mattered for the analysis.

Data came from an Illumina HiSeq 1500. The public sequencing data were trimmed at Q25 with fastp and processed into clonotypes with MiXCR by TCRdb, which kept only in-frame beta chains. Each CDR3 protein gets just one entry, which takes the most common genes and DNA from the rows behind it. The sample contains around 130,000 distinct CDR3 sequences, around 25% of them found a single time. Approximately 35% of the sample belongs to the ten largest clones. What the work shows at the level of the full study, not this receptor alone: The ex vivo response was dominated by HLA-C-restricted CMV-specific TCR beta clonotypes, which also provided the single most frequent clonotype in two of eight donors. Cumulative frequency of public TCR beta family members discriminated carriers of CMV infection plus the relevant HLA type in this cohort and an independent approximately 350-donor cohort.

CDR1 and CDR2, per the germline V gene, are MNHEY and SVGAGI. The CDR3 covers 16 residues, taking in both the cysteine and the phenylalanine. Kept here is only the CDR3 DNA, which spans 48 bases and is read in frame from base 1. The germline V and J ends show losses of 2 bases and 7 bases respectively, and no gene match explains 11 bases of the junction. Sequenced sample: PBMCs, sequenced either directly or after in vitro stimulation (not recorded which). This clonotype originated in a human donor in good health (CMV status not recorded). Some clones in this sample may be carry-over from other donors' samples. The V and J segments used are TRBV6-5 and TRBJ2-7; 10 nucleotides in the junction match TRBD1. The nucleotide sequence reads TGTGCCAGCAGTTACACGCCGGGGACAGGGGCAGGAGAGCAGTACTTC. This gives the protein CASSYTPGTGAGEQYF.